This T cell receptor (beta chain) was observed in a study of OX40 agonist ivuxolimab in advanced cancers. Study-wide context: Therapy given before enrollment (anti-PD-1, anti-PD-L1 or anti-CTLA-4) was allowed, and over 35% had some. Three patients had partial responses: one hepatocellular carcinoma, two cutaneous melanoma.

Germline CDR1 is MNHEY and CDR2 is SMNVEV (reference sequence). CDR3 length: 15 residues. The V gene end was trimmed by 2 bases and the J gene end by 4 bases; junction bases not matched to a gene: 6. Here immunoSEQ multiplex PCR was the method, and the copy in TCRdb shows in-frame clones only, minus some. The sample has fewer than 40,000 clones; around nine tenths are singletons. Turning to this clone: Antigen: not known.

Study-wide findings and caveats: In the 0.1 to 3.0 mg/kg range, CD4+ and CD8+ blood T cells had expanded clonally by week 6. Relative to CD4+ cells, CD8+ T cells on average had more expanded clones.

The sequenced sample was CD4+ or CD8+ T cells sorted from blood, obtained in a trial of the OX40 agonist ivuxolimab. This sequence originates from an adult with an advanced solid tumor such as melanoma, head and neck, liver or kidney cancer. The gene calls are TRBV27 and TRBJ1-1; 8 bases match TRBD1. The DNA for the CDR3 is TGTGCCAGCAGTTTACGCCAGGGGGCAGTCACTGAAGCTTTCTTT. It yields the protein CASSLRQGAVTEAFF.